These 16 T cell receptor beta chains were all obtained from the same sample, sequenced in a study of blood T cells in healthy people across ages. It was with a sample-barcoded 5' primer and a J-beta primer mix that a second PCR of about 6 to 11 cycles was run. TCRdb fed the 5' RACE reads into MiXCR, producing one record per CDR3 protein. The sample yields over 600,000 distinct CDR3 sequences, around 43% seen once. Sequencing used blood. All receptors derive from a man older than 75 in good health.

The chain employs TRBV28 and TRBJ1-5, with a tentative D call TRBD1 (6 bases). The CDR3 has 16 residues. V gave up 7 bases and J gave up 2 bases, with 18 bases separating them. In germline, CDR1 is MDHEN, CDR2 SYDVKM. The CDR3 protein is CASITRRGLGNQPQHF. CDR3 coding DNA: TGTGCCAGCATTACCAGACGGGGGCTTGGCAATCAGCCCCAGCATTTT. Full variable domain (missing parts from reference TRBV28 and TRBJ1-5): DVKVTQSSRYLVKRTGEKVFLECVQDMDHENMFWYRQDPGLGLRLIYFSYDVKMKEKGDIPEGYSVSREKKERFSLILESASTNQTSMYLCASITRRGLGNQPQHFGDGTRLSIL.

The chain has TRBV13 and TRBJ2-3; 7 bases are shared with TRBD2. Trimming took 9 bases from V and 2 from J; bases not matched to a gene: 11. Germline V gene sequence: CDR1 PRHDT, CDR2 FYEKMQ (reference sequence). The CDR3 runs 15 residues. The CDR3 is CASSTGLVDTDTQYF. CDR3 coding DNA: TGTGCCAGTAGCACCGGACTAGTGGACACAGATACGCAGTATTTT.

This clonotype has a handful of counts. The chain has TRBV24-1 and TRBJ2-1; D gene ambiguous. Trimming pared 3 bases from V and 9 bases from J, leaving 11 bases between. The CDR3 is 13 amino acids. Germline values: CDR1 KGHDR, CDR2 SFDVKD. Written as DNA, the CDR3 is TGTGCCACCAGTGATACCCCCATCCGTGAGCAGTTCTTC. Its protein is CATSDTPIREQFF.

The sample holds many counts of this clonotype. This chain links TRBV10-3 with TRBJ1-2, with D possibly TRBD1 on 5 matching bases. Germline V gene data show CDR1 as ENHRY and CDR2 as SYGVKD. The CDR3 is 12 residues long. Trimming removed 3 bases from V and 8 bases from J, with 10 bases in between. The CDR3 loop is CAISESNRGYTF. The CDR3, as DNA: TGTGCCATCAGTGAATCGAACAGGGGCTACACCTTC.

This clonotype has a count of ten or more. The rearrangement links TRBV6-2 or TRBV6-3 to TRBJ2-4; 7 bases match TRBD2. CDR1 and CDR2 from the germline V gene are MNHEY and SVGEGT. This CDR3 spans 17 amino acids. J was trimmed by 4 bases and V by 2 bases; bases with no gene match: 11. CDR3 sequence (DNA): TGTGCCAGCAGTTACACCCTCGGGACTAACCGTAAAAACATTCAGTACTTC. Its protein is CASSYTLGTNRKNIQYF.

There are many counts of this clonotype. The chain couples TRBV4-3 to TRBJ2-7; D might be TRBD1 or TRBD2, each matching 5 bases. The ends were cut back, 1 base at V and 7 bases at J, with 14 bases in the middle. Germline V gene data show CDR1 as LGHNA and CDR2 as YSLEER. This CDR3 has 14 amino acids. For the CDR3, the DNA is TGCGCCAGCAGCCAAGCTCCAGGGCCGGGGGAGCAGTACTTC. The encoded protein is CASSQAPGPGEQYF.

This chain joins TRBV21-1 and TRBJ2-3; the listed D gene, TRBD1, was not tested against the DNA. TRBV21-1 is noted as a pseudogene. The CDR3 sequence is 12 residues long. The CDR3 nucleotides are TGTGCCAGCGGCCCCCTCACAGATACGCAGTATTTT. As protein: CASGPLTDTQYF.

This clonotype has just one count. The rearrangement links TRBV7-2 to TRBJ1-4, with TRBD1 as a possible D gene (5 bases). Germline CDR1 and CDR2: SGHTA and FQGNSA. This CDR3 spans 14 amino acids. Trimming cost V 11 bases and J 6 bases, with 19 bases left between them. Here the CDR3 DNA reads TGTGCCGGCGGTGGGGGGTCGGTATATGAAAAACTGTTTTTT. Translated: CAGGGGSVYEKLFF.

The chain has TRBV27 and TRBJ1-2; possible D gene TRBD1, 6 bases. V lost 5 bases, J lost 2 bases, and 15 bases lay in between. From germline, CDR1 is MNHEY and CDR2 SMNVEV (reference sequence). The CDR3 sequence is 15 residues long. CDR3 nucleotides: TGTGCCAGCAGTCAATGGACAGAGAAAAACTATGGCTACACCTTC. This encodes CASSQWTEKNYGYTF.

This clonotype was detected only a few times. In nucleotides, the CDR3 is TGTGCCAGCAGCCCCACTCTACTAGGGGGCAACAATGAGCAGTTCTTC. The encoded protein is CASSPTLLGGNNEQFF. V and J are TRBV7-2 and TRBJ2-1; 7 bases are shared with TRBD1. V was clipped by 5 bases and J by 5 bases; unmatched bases: 12. Germline V gene sequence: CDR1 SGHTA, CDR2 FQGNSA. There are 16 residues in the CDR3.

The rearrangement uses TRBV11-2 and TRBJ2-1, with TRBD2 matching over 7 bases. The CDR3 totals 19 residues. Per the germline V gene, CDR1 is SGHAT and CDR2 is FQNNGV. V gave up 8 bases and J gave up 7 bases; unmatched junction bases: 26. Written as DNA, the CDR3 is TGTGCCAGCGAAAACCTACTCACGCGGACACCGGGACTACTAAATGAGCAGTTCTTC. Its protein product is CASENLLTRTPGLLNEQFF. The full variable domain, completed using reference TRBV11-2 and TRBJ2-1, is EAGVAQSPRYKIIEKRQSVAFWCNPISGHATLYWYQQILGQGPKLLIQFQNNGVVDDSQLPKDRFSAERLKGVDSTLKIQPAKLEDSAVYLCASENLLTRTPGLLNEQFFGPGTRLTVL.

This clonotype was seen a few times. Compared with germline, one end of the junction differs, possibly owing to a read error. CDR3 sequence reads: CVSSYQVVGNYEQYF. The CDR3 DNA reads TGTGTCAGCAGTTACCAGGTTGTGGGGAATTACGAGCAGTACTTC. The chain joins TRBV6-2 or TRBV6-3 to TRBJ2-7; unclear D gene. The germline CDR1 and CDR2 sequences are MNHEY and SVGEGT. The CDR3 is 15 amino acids.

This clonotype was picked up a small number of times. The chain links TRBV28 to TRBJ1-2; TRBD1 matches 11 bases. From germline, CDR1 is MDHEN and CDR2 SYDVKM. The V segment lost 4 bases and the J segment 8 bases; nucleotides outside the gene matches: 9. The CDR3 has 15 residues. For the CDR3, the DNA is TGTGCCAGCAGTTACCTCGGGACAGGGGGAAGCGGCTACACCTTC. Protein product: CASSYLGTGGSGYTF.

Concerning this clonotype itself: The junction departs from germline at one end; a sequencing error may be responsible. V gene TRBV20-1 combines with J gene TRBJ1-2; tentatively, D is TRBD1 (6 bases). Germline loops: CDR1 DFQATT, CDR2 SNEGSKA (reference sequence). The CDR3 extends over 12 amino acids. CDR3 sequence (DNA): TGCAGTGCTGGTCAGGGGACCTATGGCTGCACCTTC. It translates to CSAGQGTYGCTF.

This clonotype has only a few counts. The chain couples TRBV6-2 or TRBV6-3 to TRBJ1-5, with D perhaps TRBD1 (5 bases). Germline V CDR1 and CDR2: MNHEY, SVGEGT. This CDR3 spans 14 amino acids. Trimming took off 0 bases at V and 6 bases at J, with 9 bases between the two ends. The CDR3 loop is CASSYSGGVQPQHF. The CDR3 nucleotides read TGTGCCAGCAGTTACTCAGGAGGGGTTCAGCCCCAGCATTTT.

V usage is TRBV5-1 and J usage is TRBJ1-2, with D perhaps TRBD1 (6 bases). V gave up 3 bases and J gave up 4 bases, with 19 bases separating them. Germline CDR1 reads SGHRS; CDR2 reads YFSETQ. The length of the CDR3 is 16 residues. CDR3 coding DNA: TGCGCCAGCAGCTCCCCATCCAGGGGTTTTGTCTATGGCTACACCTTC. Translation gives CASSSPSRGFVYGYTF.